The 17 T cell receptor beta chains listed next were all sequenced from one sample in a study of OX40 agonist ivuxolimab in advanced cancers. Here immunoSEQ multiplex PCR was the method, and the copy in TCRdb shows in-frame clones only, minus some. The sample has around 62,000 clones; around 84% are singletons. The sample consisted of CD4+ or CD8+ T cells sorted from blood, taken in a trial of the OX40 agonist ivuxolimab. The receptors were gathered from an adult with an advanced solid tumor such as melanoma, head and neck, liver or kidney cancer.

The sample holds one count of this clone. The rearrangement joins TRBV10-1 to TRBJ2-1; 7 bases line up with TRBD2. The germline V gene encodes CDR1 WNHNN and CDR2 SYGVQD (reference sequence). The V gene end was trimmed by 4 bases and the J gene end by 8 bases; junction bases not matched to a gene: 5. The CDR3 has 13 residues. The CDR3 spells CASSVGGGDEQFF. The CDR3 coding sequence is TGCGCCAGCAGTGTTGGTGGGGGGGATGAGCAGTTCTTC.

The V gene is TRBV5-1, the J gene TRBJ2-3; D is perhaps TRBD2 (5 bases). The CDR3 loop spans 16 amino acids. Germline V gene data show CDR1 as SGHRS and CDR2 as YFSETQ. V was shortened by 4 bases and J by 0 bases, with 15 bases between the two germline ends. CDR3 region: CASSAGLFSSTDTQYF. CDR3 coding DNA: TGCGCCAGCAGCGCTGGACTTTTCTCTAGCACAGATACGCAGTATTTT.

The rearrangement uses TRBV20-1 and TRBJ1-5; D call uncertain. V was shortened by 6 bases and J by 7 bases, with 10 bases between the two germline ends. The CDR3 loop spans 11 amino acids. Germline CDR1 DFQATT, CDR2 SNEGSKA (reference sequence). The CDR3 nucleotides read TGCAGTGCGTCGGTCGGCCAGCCCCAGCATTTT. It specifies CSASVGQPQHF.

The rearrangement joins TRBV6-1 to TRBJ2-7; D is uncertain. Germline V gene sequence: CDR1 MNHNS, CDR2 SASEGT. The CDR3 is 17 amino acids. V lost 4 bases to trimming and J lost 1 base, with 20 bases between them. The CDR3 loop is CASSVEPSAPVSYEQYF. CDR3 bases: TGTGCCAGCAGTGTAGAACCGTCGGCGCCCGTTTCCTACGAGCAGTACTTC.

V and J are TRBV13 and TRBJ1-1; D is unclear. CDR3 length: 14 residues. V was pared by 2 bases and J by 2 bases, with 9 bases between. CDR1 is PRHDT, CDR2 FYEKMQ, per germline (reference sequence). The CDR3: CASSLRATNTEAFF. The CDR3 coding sequence is TGTGCCAGCAGCTTACGTGCAACCAACACTGAAGCTTTCTTT.

The V call is TRBV7-8, the J call TRBJ1-2, with D perhaps matching TRBD1 (5 bases). The CDR3 runs to 11 residues. Germline assignment: CDR1 SGHVS and CDR2 FQNEAQ. Between the trimmed V and J ends, which lost 5 bases and 7 bases, there was a span of 8 bases. The DNA of the CDR3 is TGTGCCAGCAGCCTTAGGGGTGGCTACACCTTC. This codes for CASSLRGGYTF.

This sequence joins TRBV27 and TRBJ1-1; 11 positions agree with TRBD1. Germline V gives CDR1 MNHEY, CDR2 SMNVEV (reference sequence). J gave up 11 bases and V 0 bases, and 17 bases lay outside the gene matches. The CDR3 extends over 18 amino acids. Here the CDR3 reads CASSLSRVRTGGATWAFF. DNA for the CDR3: TGTGCCAGCAGTTTATCGAGGGTTAGGACAGGGGGCGCGACATGGGCTTTCTTT.

The chain has TRBV11-2 and TRBJ2-3; TRBD1 agrees at 9 bases. V dropped 1 base and J dropped 3; count of bases not matched to a gene: 2. Germline CDR1 is SGHAT and CDR2 is FQNNGV. The CDR3 runs to 15 residues. The CDR3, as DNA: TGTGCCAGCAGCTTAGGGGACAGGGTAACAGATACGCAGTATTTT. It yields the protein CASSLGDRVTDTQYF. Full variable domain (rest looked up from reference TRBV11-2 and TRBJ2-3): EAGVAQSPRYKIIEKRQSVAFWCNPISGHATLYWYQQILGQGPKLLIQFQNNGVVDDSQLPKDRFSAERLKGVDSTLKIQPAKLEDSAVYLCASSLGDRVTDTQYFGPGTRLTVL.

This clone has just one count. The chain carries TRBV19 and TRBJ2-2; no clear D. This CDR3 has 15 residues. Per germline, CDR1 LNHDA and CDR2 SQIVND (reference sequence). The germline V and J ends were trimmed by 7 bases and 6 bases, with 18 bases remaining between them. The CDR3 nucleotides are TGTGCCAGTATACAAACTCCCCTAGGAGCCGGGGAGCTGTTTTTT. This translates into CASIQTPLGAGELFF.

This clone was observed a handful of times. The CDR3 here is CASSLQLTNYGYTF. The CDR3 coding sequence is TGTGCCAGCAGTCTACAGCTAACTAACTATGGCTACACCTTC. The V call is TRBV28, the J call TRBJ1-2; D is unclear. The CDR3 is 14 residues long. Trimming cost V 5 bases and J 0 bases, with 10 bases left between them. Germline V gene data show CDR1 as MDHEN and CDR2 as SYDVKM.

In its sample, this clone was seen once. The rearrangement joins TRBV5-5 to TRBJ1-1; the D gene is possibly TRBD1 (5 bases). Trimming shortened V by 2 bases and J by 0 bases, and 8 bases separated the two germline ends. CDR1 is SGHKS and CDR2 is YYEKEE in the germline V gene (reference sequence). The CDR3 is made up of 14 amino acids. In DNA form, the CDR3 reads TGTGCCAGCAGCTTACAGGATGTGAACACTGAAGCTTTCTTT. Its protein product is CASSLQDVNTEAFF. The entire variable domain, with the rest obtained from reference TRBV5-5 and TRBJ1-1, is as follows: DAGVTQSPTHLIKTRGQQVTLRCSPISGHKSVSWYQQVLGQGPQFIFQYYEKEERGRGNFPDRFSARQFPNYSSELNVNALLLGDSALYLCASSLQDVNTEAFFGQGTRLTVV.

This clone was detected only a few times. This sequence joins TRBV7-9 and TRBJ2-7; 7 positions match TRBD2. V lost 5 bases, J lost 6 bases, and 10 bases stayed unmatched. CDR3 length: 14 amino acids. Per the germline V gene, CDR1 is SEHNR and CDR2 is FQNEAQ (reference sequence). The CDR3 loop is CASSRSMLAVEQYF. The CDR3 DNA reads as TGTGCCAGCAGCAGATCGATGCTAGCGGTCGAGCAGTACTTC.

V usage is TRBV6-6 and J usage is TRBJ2-5, with a weak D call TRBD2 (6 bases). CDR1 MNHNY and CDR2 SVGAGI come from the germline V gene (reference sequence). The CDR3 runs 12 residues. The ends were cut back, 8 bases at V and 7 bases at J, with 14 bases in the middle. CDR3 region: CASGGTLMTQYF. CDR3 nucleotide sequence: TGTGCCAGCGGCGGGACTCTCATGACCCAGTACTTC.

This chain connects TRBV6-1 to TRBJ1-3; D possibly corresponds to TRBD1 (5 bases). Germline lookup yields CDR1 MNHNS and CDR2 SASEGT. Trimming removed 8 bases from V and 2 bases from J, with 10 bases in between. The CDR3 extends over 13 amino acids. Written as DNA, the CDR3 is TGTGCCAGCTCCCGGGGGACTGGAAACACCATATATTTT. Encoded protein: CASSRGTGNTIYF.

The V and J genes are TRBV19 and TRBJ2-5; 10 nucleotides match TRBD1. CDR3 length: 16 amino acids. Germline values: CDR1 LNHDA, CDR2 SQIVND (reference sequence). The V and J ends lost 4 bases and 7 bases, in that order; junction bases with no gene match: 12. CDR3 coding DNA: TGTGCCAGTAGTAGGGGGGGACAGGGGTCCTCGGGGACCCAGTACTTC. As protein: CASSRGGQGSSGTQYF.

DNA for the CDR3: TGTGCCAGTAGTCGGGCCTATAGCTCCTACGAGCAGTACTTC. Translated, it gives CASSRAYSSYEQYF. This rearrangement joins TRBV19 to TRBJ2-5; D is undetermined. TRBJ2-7 matches the DNA end more closely, so the J call is doubtful. Germline lookup yields CDR1 LNHDA and CDR2 SQIVND (reference sequence). There are 14 residues in the CDR3.

The chain carries TRBV18 and TRBJ2-1; TRBD1 matches 9 bases. V lost 3 bases and J lost 2; bases outside the gene matches: 2. The CDR3 consists of 15 residues. Germline-derived CDR1 and CDR2 are KGHSH and LQKENI. CDR3 bases: TGTGCCAGCTCACCCCGGACAGGGGCCTACAATGAGCAGTTCTTC. Its protein product is CASSPRTGAYNEQFF.